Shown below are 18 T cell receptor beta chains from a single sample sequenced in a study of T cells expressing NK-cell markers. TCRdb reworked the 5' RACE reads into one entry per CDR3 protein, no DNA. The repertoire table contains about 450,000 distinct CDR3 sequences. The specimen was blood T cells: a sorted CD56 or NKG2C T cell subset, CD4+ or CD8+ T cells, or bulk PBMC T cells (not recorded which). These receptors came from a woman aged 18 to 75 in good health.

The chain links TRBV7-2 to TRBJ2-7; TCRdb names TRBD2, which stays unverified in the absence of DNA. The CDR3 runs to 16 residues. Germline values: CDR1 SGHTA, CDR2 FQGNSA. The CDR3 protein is CASSLAGGNGGYEQYF.

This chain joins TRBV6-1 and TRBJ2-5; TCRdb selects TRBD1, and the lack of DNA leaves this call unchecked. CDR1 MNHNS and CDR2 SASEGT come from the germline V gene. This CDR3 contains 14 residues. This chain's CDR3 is CASSAGGLGETQYF.

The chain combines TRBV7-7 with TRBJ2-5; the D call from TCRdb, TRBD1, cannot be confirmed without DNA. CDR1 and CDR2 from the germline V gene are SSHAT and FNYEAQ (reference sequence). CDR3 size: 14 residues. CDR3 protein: CASSIQTVGETQYF.

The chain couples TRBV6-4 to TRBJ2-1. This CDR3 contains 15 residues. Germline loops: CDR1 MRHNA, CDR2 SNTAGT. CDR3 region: CASSEDGEAYNEQFF.

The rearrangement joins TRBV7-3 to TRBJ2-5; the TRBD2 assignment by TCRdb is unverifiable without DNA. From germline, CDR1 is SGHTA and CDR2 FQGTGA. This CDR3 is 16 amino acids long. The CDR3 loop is CASSPWTRGRLETQYF.

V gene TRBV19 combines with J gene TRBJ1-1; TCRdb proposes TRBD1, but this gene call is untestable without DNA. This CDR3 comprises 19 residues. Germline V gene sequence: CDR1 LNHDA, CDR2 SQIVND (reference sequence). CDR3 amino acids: CASSIVSTLTVPMNTEAFF.

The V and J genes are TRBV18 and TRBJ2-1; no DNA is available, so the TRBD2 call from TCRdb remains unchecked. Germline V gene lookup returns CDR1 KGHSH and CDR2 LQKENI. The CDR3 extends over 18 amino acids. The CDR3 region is CASSYQGLAGGPSNEQFF. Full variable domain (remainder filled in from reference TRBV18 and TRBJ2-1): NAGVMQNPRHLVRRRGQEARLRCSPMKGHSHVYWYRQLPEEGLKFMVYLQKENIIDESGMPKERFSAEFPKEGPSILRIQQVVRGDSAAYFCASSYQGLAGGPSNEQFFGPGTRLTVL.

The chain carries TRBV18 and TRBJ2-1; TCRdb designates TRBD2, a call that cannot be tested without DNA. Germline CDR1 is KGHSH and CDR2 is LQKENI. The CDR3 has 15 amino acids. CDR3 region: CASSRGLAGVDEQFF. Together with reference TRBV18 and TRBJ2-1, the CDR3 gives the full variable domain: NAGVMQNPRHLVRRRGQEARLRCSPMKGHSHVYWYRQLPEEGLKFMVYLQKENIIDESGMPKERFSAEFPKEGPSILRIQQVVRGDSAAYFCASSRGLAGVDEQFFGPGTRLTVL.

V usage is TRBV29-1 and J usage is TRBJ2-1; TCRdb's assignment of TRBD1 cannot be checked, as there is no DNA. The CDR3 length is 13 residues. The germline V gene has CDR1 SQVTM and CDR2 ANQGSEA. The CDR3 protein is CSVDFIEGYEQFF.

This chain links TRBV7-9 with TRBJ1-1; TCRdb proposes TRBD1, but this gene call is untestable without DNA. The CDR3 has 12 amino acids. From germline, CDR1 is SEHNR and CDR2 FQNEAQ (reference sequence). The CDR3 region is CASSLVERGAFF.

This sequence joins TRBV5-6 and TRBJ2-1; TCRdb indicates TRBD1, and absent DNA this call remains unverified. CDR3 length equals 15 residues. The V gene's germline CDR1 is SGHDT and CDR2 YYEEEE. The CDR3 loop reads CASSLERAPYNEQFF.

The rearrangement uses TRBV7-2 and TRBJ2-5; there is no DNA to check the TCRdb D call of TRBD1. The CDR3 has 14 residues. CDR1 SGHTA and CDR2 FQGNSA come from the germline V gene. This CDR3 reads CASSTGQDQETQYF.

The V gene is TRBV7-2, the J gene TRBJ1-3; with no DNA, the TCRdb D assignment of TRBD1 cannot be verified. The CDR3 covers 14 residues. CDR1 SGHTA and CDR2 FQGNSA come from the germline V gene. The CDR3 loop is CASSPRGSGNTIYF.

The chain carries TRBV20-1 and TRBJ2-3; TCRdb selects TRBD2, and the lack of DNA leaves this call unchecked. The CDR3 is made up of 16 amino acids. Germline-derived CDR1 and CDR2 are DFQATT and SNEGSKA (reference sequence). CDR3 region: CSAKGLAGRRTDTQYF.

The CDR3 reads CASREGGTRIETQYF. The chain combines TRBV5-1 with TRBJ2-5; the D gene TCRdb calls, TRBD2, cannot be checked with no DNA. Looked up from germline, CDR1 is SGHRS and CDR2 is YFSETQ. This CDR3 comprises 15 residues.

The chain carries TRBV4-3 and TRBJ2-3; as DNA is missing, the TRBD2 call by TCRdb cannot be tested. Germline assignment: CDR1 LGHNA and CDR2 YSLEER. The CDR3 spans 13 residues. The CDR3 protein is CASSQALPDTQYF.

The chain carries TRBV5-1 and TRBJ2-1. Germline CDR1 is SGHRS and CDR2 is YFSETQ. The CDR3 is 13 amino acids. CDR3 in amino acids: CASSRNSYNEQFF.

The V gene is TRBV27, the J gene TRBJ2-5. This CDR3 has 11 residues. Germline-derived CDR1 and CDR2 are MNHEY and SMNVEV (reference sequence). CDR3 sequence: CASLTGETQYF.